The clone carrying this T cell receptor beta chain came up once. This specimen belongs to a study of OX40 agonist ivuxolimab in advanced cancers. Study at large: It was ivuxolimab, an agonistic anti-OX40 (CD134) antibody, that patients were treated with. Patients were dosed intravenously with ivuxolimab at 0.01 to 10 mg/kg every 2 weeks.

Germline loops: CDR1 MNHEY, CDR2 SVGAGI. The CDR3 loop spans 13 amino acids. V shed 5 bases and J shed 4 bases, with 9 bases lying between them. Measured with immunoSEQ multiplex PCR; TCRdb has only the in-frame clones, and not every one. The sample has around 10,000 clones; around 80% are singletons. The J gene is TRBJ2-1, the V gene TRBV6-5; the D is unclear. The sample consisted of CD4+ or CD8+ T cells sorted from blood, taken in a trial of the OX40 agonist ivuxolimab. The TCR comes from an adult with an advanced solid tumor such as melanoma, head and neck, liver or kidney cancer. For the CDR3, the DNA is TGTGCCAGCAGTGAGATGGGGTACAATGAGCAGTTCTTC. Protein: CASSEMGYNEQFF.